The clone carrying this TCR beta chain was picked up a small number of times. Expressed TCRB transcripts got sequenced, as all isolated RNA was reverse transcribed. The assay was immunoSEQ multiplex PCR, and TCRdb's table has in-frame clones only and misses some. The table records 850,000 to 900,000 clones, about a sixth of them present only once. The data originate from a study of beta chain features in type 1 diabetes. The CDR3 runs 10 residues. Germline values: CDR1 DFQATT, CDR2 SNEGSKA (reference sequence). V lost 5 bases to trimming and J lost 7 bases, with 8 bases between them. The receptor was isolated from a young woman in good health. The gene calls are TRBV20-1 and TRBJ1-2; D call uncertain. Sequenced input: naive CD4+ T cells from blood. The CDR3: CSAGPGGYTF. The CDR3 bases are TGCAGTGCTGGTCCCGGTGGCTACACCTTC.